This T cell receptor beta chain was sequenced in a study of shared clonotypes between healthy human individuals. The assay was immunoSEQ multiplex PCR, and TCRdb's table has in-frame clones only and misses some. This sample carries approximately 2.1 million clones, about 92% of them seen once, and the ten largest clones take 0.39%. Germline V lookup: CDR1 MDHEN, CDR2 SYDVKM. V was trimmed by 9 bases and J by 7 bases, leaving 12 bases between them. The CDR3 covers 12 residues. The sequence derives from a young man in good health. Some clones in this sample may be carry-over from other donors' samples. V is TRBV28 and J is TRBJ2-2; the D gene is possibly TRBD1 (5 bases). Sequenced input: naive CD4+ T cells from PBMCs. Subset noted: CD45RA+ positively selected. This chain's CDR3 is CASCSRVGELFF. The CDR3 DNA reads as TGTGCCAGTTGTAGCAGGGTCGGGGAGCTGTTTTTT.